This T cell receptor beta chain was obtained from a study of cytomegalovirus exposure and HLA in healthy donors. Study context: The Caucasian-associated ancestry cluster contained about 80% of the roughly 370 genotyped donors. Study-level findings and limits: Accurate prediction of most subjects' HLA-A and HLA-B alleles from TCR beta sequences was reported. CMV serostatus was the only immune exposure information that was available.

This CDR3 spans 14 amino acids. V lost 2 bases and J lost 0, with 7 bases in between. The germline V gene has CDR1 MDHEN and CDR2 SYDVKM. This PCR relied on a set of 60 Vbeta primers and 13 Jbeta primers. Assay used: immunoSEQ multiplex PCR; TCRdb lists only in-frame clones, some missing. Recorded for this sample: more than 70,000 clones. As concerns this clone: Its antigen is not known.

Sequenced input: PBMCs. The TCR was taken from a woman aged 60-75 years in good health and CMV-seronegative. The J gene is TRBJ1-2, the V gene TRBV28; perhaps TRBD1 as D (5 bases). The CDR3 protein is CASSLRGPNYGYTF. CDR3 bases: TGTGCCAGCAGTTTAAGGGGTCCTAACTATGGCTACACCTTC.